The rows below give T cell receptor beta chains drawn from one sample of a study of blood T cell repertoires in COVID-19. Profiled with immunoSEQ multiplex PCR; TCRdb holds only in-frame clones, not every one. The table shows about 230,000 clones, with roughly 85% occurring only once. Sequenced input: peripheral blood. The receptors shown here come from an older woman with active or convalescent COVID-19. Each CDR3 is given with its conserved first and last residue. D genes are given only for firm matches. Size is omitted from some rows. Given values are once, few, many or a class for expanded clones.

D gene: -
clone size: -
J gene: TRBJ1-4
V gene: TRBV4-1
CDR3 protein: CASSKGEQGGEKLFF
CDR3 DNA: TGCGCCAGCAGCAAAGGCGAACAAGGCGGAGAAAAACTGTTTTTT

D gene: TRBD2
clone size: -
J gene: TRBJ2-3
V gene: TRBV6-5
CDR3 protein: CASQREEVDTQYF
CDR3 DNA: TGTGCCAGCCAGCGGGAGGAGGTAGATACGCAGTATTTT

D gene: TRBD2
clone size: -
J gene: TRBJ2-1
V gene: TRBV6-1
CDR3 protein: CASSELAGGPNEQFF
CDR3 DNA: TGTGCCAGCAGTGAACTAGCGGGGGGGCCTAATGAGCAGTTCTTC

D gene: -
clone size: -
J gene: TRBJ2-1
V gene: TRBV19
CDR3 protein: CASAGGLPSSYNEQFF
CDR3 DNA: TGTGCCAGTGCGGGTGGGCTCCCGAGCTCCTACAATGAGCAGTTCTTC

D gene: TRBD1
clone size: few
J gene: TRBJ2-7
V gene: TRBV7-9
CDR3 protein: CASSSTGFAVEQYF
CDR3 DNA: TGTGCCAGCAGTTCGACAGGGTTCGCCGTCGAGCAGTACTTC

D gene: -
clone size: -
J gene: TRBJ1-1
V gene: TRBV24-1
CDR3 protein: CATSDPNLNTEAFF
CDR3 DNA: TGTGCCACCAGTGACCCCAACTTGAACACTGAAGCTTTCTTT

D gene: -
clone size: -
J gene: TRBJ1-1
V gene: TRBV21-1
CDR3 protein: CASPQPPGPTGDVRDLNTEAFF
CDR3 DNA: TGTGCCAGCCCTCAACCCCCGGGTCCTACAGGGGACGTCAGGGATTTGAACACTGAAGCTTTCTTT

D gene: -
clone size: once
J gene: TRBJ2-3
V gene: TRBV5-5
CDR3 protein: CASSPGDTGATQYF
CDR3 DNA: TGTGCCAGCAGCCCCGGGGACACTGGGGCTACGCAGTATTTT

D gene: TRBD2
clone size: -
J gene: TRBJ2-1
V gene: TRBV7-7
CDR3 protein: CASSLGTSVGNEQFF
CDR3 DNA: TGTGCCAGCAGCTTAGGGACTAGCGTCGGCAATGAGCAGTTCTTC

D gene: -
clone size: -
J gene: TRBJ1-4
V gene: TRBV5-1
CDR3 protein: CASSLGQENEKLFF
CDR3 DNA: TGCGCCAGCAGCTTGGGACAGGAGAATGAAAAACTGTTTTTT

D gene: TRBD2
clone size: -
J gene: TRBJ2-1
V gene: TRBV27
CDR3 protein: CASSSYPRDYNEQFF
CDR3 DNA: TGTGCCAGCAGTTCCTATCCCCGGGACTATAATGAGCAGTTCTTC

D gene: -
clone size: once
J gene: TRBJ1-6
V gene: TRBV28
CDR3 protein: CASSSYRGVSPLHF
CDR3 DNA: TGTGCCAGCAGTTCCTACCGGGGGGTCTCACCCCTCCACTTT

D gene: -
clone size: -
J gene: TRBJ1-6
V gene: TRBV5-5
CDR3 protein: CASSLGTGGDSPLHF
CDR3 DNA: TGTGCCAGCAGCTTGGGGACGGGGGGCGATTCACCCCTCCACTTT

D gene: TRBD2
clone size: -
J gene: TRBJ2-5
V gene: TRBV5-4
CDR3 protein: CASSSPPGGQETQYF
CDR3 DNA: TGTGCCAGCAGCTCCCCTCCGGGGGGGCAAGAGACCCAGTACTTC

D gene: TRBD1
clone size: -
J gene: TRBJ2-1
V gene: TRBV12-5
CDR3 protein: CASGSTGFQYNEQFF
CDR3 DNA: TGTGCTAGTGGTTCGACAGGGTTCCAATACAATGAGCAGTTCTTC

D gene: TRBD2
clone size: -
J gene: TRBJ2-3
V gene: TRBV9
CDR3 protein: CASRPHSGAPTDTQYF
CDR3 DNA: TGTGCCAGCAGACCACATAGCGGGGCGCCGACAGATACGCAGTATTTT

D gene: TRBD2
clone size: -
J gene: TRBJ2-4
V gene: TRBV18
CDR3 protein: CASSGGDGNIQYF
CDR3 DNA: TGTGCCAGCTCAGGGGGGGACGGAAACATTCAGTACTTC

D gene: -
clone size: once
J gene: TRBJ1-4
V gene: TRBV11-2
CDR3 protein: CASSFWDTINEKLFF
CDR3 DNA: TGTGCCAGCAGCTTCTGGGACACTATAAATGAAAAACTGTTTTTT

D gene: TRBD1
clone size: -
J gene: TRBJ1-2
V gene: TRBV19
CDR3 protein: CASSGTGGVSVLGTF
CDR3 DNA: TGTGCCAGTAGTGGGACAGGGGGCGTCTCGGTCTTAGGCACCTTC

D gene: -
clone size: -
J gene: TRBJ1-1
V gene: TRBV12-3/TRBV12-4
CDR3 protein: CASSFISYTEAFF
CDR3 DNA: TGTGCCAGCAGTTTTATAAGCTACACTGAAGCTTTCTTT

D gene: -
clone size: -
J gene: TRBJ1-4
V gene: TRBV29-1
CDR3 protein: CSVGSDNEKLFF
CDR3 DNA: TGCAGCGTTGGGTCAGATAATGAAAAACTGTTTTTT

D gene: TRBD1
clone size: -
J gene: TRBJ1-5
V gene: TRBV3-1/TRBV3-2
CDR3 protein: CASSRADRVQPQHF
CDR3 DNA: TGTGCCAGCAGCCGCGCCGACAGGGTACAGCCCCAGCATTTT

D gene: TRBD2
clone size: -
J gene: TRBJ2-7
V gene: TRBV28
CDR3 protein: CASKIPGGAGEQYF
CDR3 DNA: TGTGCCAGTAAAATACCGGGGGGGGCTGGGGAGCAGTACTTC

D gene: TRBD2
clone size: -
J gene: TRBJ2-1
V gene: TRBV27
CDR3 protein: CASSMTSARGEQFF
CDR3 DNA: TGTGCCAGCAGTATGACTAGCGCAAGAGGTGAGCAGTTCTTC

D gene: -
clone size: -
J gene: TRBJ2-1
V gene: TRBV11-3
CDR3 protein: CASSLGFLNEQFF
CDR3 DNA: TGTGCCAGCAGCCTGGGCTTCCTCAATGAGCAGTTCTTC

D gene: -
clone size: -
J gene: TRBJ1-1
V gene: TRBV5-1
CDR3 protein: CASSLAVTMNTEAFF
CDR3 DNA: TGCGCCAGCAGCTTGGCCGTAACAATGAACACTGAAGCTTTCTTT

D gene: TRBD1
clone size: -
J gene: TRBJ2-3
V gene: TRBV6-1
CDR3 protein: CASSEALLGTGKFTDTQYF
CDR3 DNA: TGTGCCAGCAGTGAAGCCCTACTTGGGACAGGGAAATTCACAGATACGCAGTATTTT

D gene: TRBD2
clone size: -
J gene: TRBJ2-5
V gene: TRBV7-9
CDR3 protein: CASSDGLAGGPGKTQYF
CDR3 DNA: TGTGCCAGCAGCGATGGACTAGCGGGAGGGCCTGGGAAGACCCAGTACTTC

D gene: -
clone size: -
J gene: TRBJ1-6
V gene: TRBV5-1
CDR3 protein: CASSLDSSPLHF
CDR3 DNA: TGCGCCAGCAGCTTGGATAGTTCACCCCTCCACTTT

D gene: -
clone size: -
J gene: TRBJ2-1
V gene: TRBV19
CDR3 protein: CATLSGDEQFF
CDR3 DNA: TGTGCCACCCTCAGCGGTGATGAGCAGTTCTTC

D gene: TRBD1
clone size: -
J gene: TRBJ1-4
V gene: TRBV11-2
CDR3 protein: CASSPQGGQTNEKLFF
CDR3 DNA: TGTGCCAGCAGCCCGCAGGGGGGACAGACTAATGAAAAACTGTTTTTT

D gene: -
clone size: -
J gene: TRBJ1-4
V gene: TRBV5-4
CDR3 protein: CASSLQGRSNEKLFF
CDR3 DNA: TGTGCCAGCAGCCTACAGGGCAGGTCTAATGAAAAACTGTTTTTT

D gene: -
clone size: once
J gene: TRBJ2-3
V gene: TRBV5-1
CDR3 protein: CASSAGLTSTDTQYF
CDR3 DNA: TGCGCCAGCAGCGCCGGACTAACTTCCACAGATACGCAGTATTTT

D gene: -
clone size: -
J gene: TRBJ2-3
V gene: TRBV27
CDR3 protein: CASSLSLGAGDTQYF
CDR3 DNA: TGTGCCAGCAGTTTATCCTTGGGGGCGGGAGATACGCAGTATTTT

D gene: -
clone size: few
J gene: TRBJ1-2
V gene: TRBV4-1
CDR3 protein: CASSQDPRGDNYGYTF
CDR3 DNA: TGCGCCAGCAGCCAAGACCCCAGGGGCGATAACTATGGCTACACCTTC

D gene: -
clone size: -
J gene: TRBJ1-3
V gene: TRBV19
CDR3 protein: CASSTPRGSGNTIYF
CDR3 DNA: TGTGCCAGTAGTACTCCCAGGGGCTCTGGAAACACCATATATTTT

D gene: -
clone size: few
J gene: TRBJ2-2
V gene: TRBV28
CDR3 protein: CASSSLRTGELFF
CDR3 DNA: TGTGCCAGCAGTTCCCTACGGACCGGGGAGCTGTTTTTT

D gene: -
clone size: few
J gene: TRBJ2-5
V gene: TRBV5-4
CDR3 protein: CASSSFRGTQYF
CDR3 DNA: TGTGCCAGCAGCTCCTTCCGGGGGACCCAGTACTTC

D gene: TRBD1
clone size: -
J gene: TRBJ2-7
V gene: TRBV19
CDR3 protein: CASSIWITGRTGPEQYF
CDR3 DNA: TGTGCCAGTAGTATTTGGATCACGGGACGGACAGGGCCCGAGCAGTACTTC

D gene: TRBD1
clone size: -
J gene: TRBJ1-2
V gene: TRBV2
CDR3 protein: CASNRGGQGYGYTF
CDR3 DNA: TGTGCCAGCAATAGGGGGGGACAGGGGTATGGCTACACCTTC

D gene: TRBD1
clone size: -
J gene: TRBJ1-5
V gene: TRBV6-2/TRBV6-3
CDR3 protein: CASSYQGDQPQHF
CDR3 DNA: TGTGCCAGCAGTTATCAGGGGGATCAGCCCCAGCATTTT

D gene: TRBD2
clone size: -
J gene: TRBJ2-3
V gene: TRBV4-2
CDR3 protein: CASSQDQASGAAGTQYF
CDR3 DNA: TGTGCCAGCAGCCAAGATCAGGCTAGCGGGGCCGCAGGTACGCAGTATTTT

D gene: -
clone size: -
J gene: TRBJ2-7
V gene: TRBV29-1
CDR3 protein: CSVSGDPYEQYF
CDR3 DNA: TGCAGCGTTTCAGGGGATCCCTACGAGCAGTACTTC

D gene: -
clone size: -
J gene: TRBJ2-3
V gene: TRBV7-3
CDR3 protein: CASSHYSDTQYF
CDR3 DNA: TGTGCCAGCAGCCACTATTCAGATACGCAGTATTTT

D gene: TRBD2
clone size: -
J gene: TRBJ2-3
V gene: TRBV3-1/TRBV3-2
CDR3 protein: CASSQERAGGLDTQYF
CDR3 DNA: TGTGCCAGCAGCCAAGAACGAGCGGGAGGTCTGGATACGCAGTATTTT

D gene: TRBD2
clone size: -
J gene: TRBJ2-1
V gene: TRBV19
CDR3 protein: CASSIDSRTSNEQFF
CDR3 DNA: TGTGCCAGTAGTATAGATTCACGGACTAGCAATGAGCAGTTCTTC

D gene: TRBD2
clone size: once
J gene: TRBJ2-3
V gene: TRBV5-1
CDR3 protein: CASSLGTSGNTDTQYF
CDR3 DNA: TGCGCCAGCAGCTTAGGGACTAGCGGGAATACAGATACGCAGTATTTT

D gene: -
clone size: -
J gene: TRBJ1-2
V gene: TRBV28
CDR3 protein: CASSFSYGGGVDYGYTF
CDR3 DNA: TGTGCCAGCAGTTTTTCGTATGGGGGGGGTGTCGACTATGGCTACACCTTC

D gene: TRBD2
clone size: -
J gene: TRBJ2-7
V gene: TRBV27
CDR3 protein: CASSPWGAGGPYEQYF
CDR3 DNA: TGTGCCAGCAGCCCATGGGGGGCGGGAGGACCCTACGAGCAGTACTTC

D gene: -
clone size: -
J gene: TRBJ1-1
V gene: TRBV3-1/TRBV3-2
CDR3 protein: CASSRSRDSNRAFF
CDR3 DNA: TGTGCCAGCAGCCGGTCTAGGGACTCAAACCGAGCTTTCTTT

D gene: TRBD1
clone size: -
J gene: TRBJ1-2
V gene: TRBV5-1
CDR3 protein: CASSSGQGLPSRYGYTF
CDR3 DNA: TGCGCCAGCAGCTCCGGACAGGGGTTACCCTCTCGCTATGGCTACACCTTC